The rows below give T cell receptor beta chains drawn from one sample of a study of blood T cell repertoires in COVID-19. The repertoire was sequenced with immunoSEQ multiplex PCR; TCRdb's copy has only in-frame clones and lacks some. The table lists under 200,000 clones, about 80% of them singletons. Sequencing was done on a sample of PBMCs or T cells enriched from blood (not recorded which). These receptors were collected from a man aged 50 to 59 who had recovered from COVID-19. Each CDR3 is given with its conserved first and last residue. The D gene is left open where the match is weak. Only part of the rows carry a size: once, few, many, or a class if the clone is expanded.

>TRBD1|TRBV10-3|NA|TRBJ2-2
CAIRTGAGAGELFF
TGTGCCATCAGGACAGGGGCGGGTGCCGGGGAGCTGTTTTTT
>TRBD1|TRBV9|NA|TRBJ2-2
CASSRGTVNTGELFF
TGTGCCAGCAGCAGGGGGACAGTCAACACCGGGGAGCTGTTTTTT
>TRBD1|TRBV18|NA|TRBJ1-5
CASSPGTGGGGQPQHF
TGTGCCAGCTCACCGGGGACAGGTGGGGGCGGTCAGCCCCAGCATTTT
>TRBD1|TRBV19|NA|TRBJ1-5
CASSTRTGFRQPQHF
TGTGCCAGTAGTACAAGGACAGGGTTTAGACAGCCCCAGCATTTT
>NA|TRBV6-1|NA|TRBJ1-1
CASSELTSGTEAFF
TGTGCCAGCAGTGAACTTACCAGCGGCACTGAAGCTTTCTTT
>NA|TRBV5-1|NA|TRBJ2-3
CASTTGGGNTDTQYF
TGCGCCAGCACAACCGGGGGAGGAAACACAGATACGCAGTATTTT
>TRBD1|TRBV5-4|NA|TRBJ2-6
CASSLGQGWASGANVLTF
TGTGCCAGCAGCTTGGGACAGGGATGGGCCTCTGGGGCCAACGTCCTGACTTTC
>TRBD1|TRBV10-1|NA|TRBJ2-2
CASSDTGAGELFF
TGCGCCAGCAGTGATACAGGGGCTGGGGAGCTGTTTTTT
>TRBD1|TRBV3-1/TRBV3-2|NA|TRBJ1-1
CASSQADRGGTEAFF
TGTGCCAGCAGCCAGGCGGACAGGGGTGGGACTGAAGCTTTCTTT
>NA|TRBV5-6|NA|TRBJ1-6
CASSLARGNSPLHF
TGTGCCAGCAGCTTGGCCAGGGGTAATTCACCCCTCCACTTT
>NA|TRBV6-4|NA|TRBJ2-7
CASSDYPGYEQYF
TGTGCCAGCAGTGATTACCCGGGGTACGAGCAGTACTTC
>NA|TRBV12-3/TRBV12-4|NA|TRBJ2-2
CASSLRTGELFF
TGTGCCAGCAGTTTGAGGACCGGGGAGCTGTTTTTT
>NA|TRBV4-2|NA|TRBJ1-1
CASSLARAGTEAFF
TGTGCCAGCAGCCTTGCCCGGGCGGGCACTGAAGCTTTCTTT
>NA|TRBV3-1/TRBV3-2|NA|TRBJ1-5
CASSQEGRPQHF
TGTGCCAGCAGCCAAGAAGGGAGGCCCCAGCATTTT
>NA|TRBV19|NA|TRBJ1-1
CASSPRGGLNTEAFF
TGTGCCAGTAGTCCCCGGGGGGGACTGAACACTGAAGCTTTCTTT
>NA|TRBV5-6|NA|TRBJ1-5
CASSFGLSNQPQHF
TGTGCCAGCAGCTTCGGACTCAGCAATCAGCCCCAGCATTTT
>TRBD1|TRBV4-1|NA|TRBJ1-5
CASSHGQGGNQPQHF
TGCGCCAGCAGCCACGGACAGGGAGGCAATCAGCCCCAGCATTTT
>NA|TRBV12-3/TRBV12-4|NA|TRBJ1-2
CASSLESNYGYTF
TGTGCCAGCAGTTTAGAGAGTAACTATGGCTACACCTTC
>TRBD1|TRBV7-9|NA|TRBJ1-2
CASRSGTGYGYTF
TGTGCCAGCAGATCCGGGACAGGGTATGGCTACACCTTC
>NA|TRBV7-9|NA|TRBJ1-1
CASSSGGPNTEAFF
TGTGCCAGCAGCTCCGGTGGGCCGAACACTGAAGCTTTCTTT
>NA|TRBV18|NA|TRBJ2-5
CASSPGLQETQYF
TGTGCCAGCTCACCAGGGCTGCAAGAGACCCAGTACTTC
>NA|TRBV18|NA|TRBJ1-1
CASSKGGGMNTEAFF
TGTGCCAGCTCCAAGGGGGGAGGGATGAACACTGAAGCTTTCTTT
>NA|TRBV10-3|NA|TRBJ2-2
CAISVASPGELFF
TGTGCCATCAGTGTGGCTAGCCCCGGGGAGCTGTTTTTT
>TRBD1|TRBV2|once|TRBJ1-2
CASRRSLTTGDGYTF
TGTGCCAGCAGGCGAAGTTTAACGACAGGGGATGGCTACACCTTC
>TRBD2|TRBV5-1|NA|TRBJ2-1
CASSSLAGLNNEQFF
TGCGCCAGCAGCTCACTAGCGGGGTTGAACAATGAGCAGTTCTTC
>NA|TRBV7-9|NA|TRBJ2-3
CASSLAQQGRDTQYF
TGTGCCAGCAGCTTAGCACAACAGGGAAGGGACACGCAGTATTTT
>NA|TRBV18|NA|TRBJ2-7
CASSPNKGSVSEQYF
TGTGCCAGCTCACCAAACAAGGGGTCGGTGTCCGAGCAGTACTTC
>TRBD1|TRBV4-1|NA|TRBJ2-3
CASSVLTLGTDKTDTQYF
TGCGCCAGCAGCGTACTCACCCTCGGGACAGATAAAACAGATACGCAGTATTTT
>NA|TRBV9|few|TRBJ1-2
CASSGGGSSGYTF
TGTGCCAGCAGCGGAGGCGGGTCGTCAGGCTACACCTTC
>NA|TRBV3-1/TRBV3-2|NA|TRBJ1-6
CASSLTVFKSSYNSPLHF
TGTGCCAGCTCCTTAACCGTTTTCAAGAGCTCCTATAATTCACCCCTCCACTTT
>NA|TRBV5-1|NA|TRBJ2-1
CASSNSTFYNEQFF
TGCGCCAGCAGCAACAGTACTTTCTACAATGAGCAGTTCTTC
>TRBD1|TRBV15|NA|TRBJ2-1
CATRTGTGWNEQFF
TGTGCCACCAGAACCGGGACAGGGTGGAATGAGCAGTTCTTC
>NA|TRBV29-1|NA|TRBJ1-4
CSAQRGNEKLFF
TGCAGCGCTCAAAGGGGGAATGAAAAACTGTTTTTT
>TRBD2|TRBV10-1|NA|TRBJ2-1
CASSKSGGAYNEQFF
TGCGCCAGCTCCAAAAGCGGGGGGGCCTACAATGAGCAGTTCTTC
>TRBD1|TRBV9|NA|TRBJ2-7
CASSEGQLSYEQYF
TGTGCCAGCAGCGAGGGACAGCTATCCTACGAGCAGTACTTC
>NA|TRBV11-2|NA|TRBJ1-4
CASSTRSPGKLFF
TGTGCCAGCAGCACTCGAAGCCCGGGGAAACTGTTTTTT
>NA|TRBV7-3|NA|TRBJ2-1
CASSLSRANEQFF
TGTGCCAGCAGCTTAAGCAGGGCGAATGAGCAGTTCTTC
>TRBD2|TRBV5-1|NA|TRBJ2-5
CASSLPRGTIQETQYF
TGCGCCAGCAGCTTGCCCCGCGGGACTATACAAGAGACCCAGTACTTC